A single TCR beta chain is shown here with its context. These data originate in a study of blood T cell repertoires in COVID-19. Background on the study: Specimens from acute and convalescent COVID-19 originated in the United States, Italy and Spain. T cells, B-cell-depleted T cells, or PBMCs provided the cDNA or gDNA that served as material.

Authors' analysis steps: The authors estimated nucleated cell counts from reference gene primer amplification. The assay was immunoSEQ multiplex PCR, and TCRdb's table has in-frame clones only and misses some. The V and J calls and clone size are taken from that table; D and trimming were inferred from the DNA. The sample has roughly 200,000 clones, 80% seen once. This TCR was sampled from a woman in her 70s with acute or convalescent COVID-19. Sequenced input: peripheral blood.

The CDR3 reads CASSPGGTGNTIYF. The CDR3 DNA is TGTGCCAGCAGTCCAGGGGGAACTGGAAACACCATATATTTT. The V call is TRBV28, the J call TRBJ1-3; the match to TRBD1 covers 7 bases. V lost 5 bases and J lost 2; bases outside the gene matches: 3. This CDR3 has 14 residues. The germline CDR1 and CDR2 sequences are MDHEN and SYDVKM.